The 21 T cell receptor beta chains listed next were all sequenced from one sample in a study of beta chain features in type 1 diabetes. Expressed TCRB transcripts were sequenced after all isolated RNA was converted to cDNA. The protocol was immunoSEQ multiplex PCR, while the TCRdb copy is restricted to in-frame clones and leaves out a portion. The profile shows 600,000 to 650,000 clones, 15% of them singletons. The material sequenced was naive CD4+ T cells from blood. Every receptor here comes from a man aged 18 to 29 in good health.

This chain connects TRBV7-2 to TRBJ2-5; 7 nucleotides line up with TRBD1. This CDR3 comprises 14 residues. The V gene's germline CDR1 is SGHTA and CDR2 FQGNSA. Trimming at V came to 5 bases and at J to 4 bases, leaving 7 bases not matched to a gene. The CDR3 here is CASSLETGRETQYF. The CDR3 region has the DNA TGTGCCAGCAGCCTAGAGACAGGGAGAGAGACCCAGTACTTC.

This clone has only a few counts. The chain combines TRBV5-1 with TRBJ2-5; 8 bases match TRBD1. V shed 2 bases, J shed 3 bases, and the junction held 3 bases outside the gene matches. The CDR3 extends over 14 amino acids. Germline CDR1 SGHRS, CDR2 YFSETQ. The CDR3 nucleotides are TGCGCCAGCAGCTTTCGGACAGGGAAAGAGACCCAGTACTTC. It specifies CASSFRTGKETQYF.

A few counts support this clone. The gene calls are TRBV7-9 and TRBJ1-5, with TRBD1 identical over 7 bases. Germline assignment: CDR1 SEHNR and CDR2 FQNEAQ (reference sequence). The CDR3 loop spans 15 amino acids. V lost 4 bases, J lost 3 bases, and 6 bases stayed unmatched. The CDR3 protein is CASSSRTGTNQPQHF. The DNA for the CDR3 is TGTGCCAGCAGCTCCAGGACAGGTACCAATCAGCCCCAGCATTTT.

The chain employs TRBV20-1 and TRBJ2-7; 7 positions match TRBD1. V trimming: 5 bases; J trimming: 7 bases; junction bases outside the gene matches: 5. Germline CDR1 and CDR2: DFQATT and SNEGSKA (reference sequence). The CDR3 runs to 11 residues. For the CDR3, the DNA is TGCAGTGCTGTGGCAGGGGGAGAGCAGTACTTC. This translates into CSAVAGGEQYF.

This clone has more than one count but fewer than ten. The rearrangement links TRBV28 to TRBJ2-1; either TRBD1 or TRBD2 may supply D (5 bases each). This CDR3 has 16 residues. With 2 bases removed from V and 0 bases from J, the gap between germline ends came to 11 bases. Germline V gives CDR1 MDHEN, CDR2 SYDVKM. The CDR3 DNA follows: TGTGCCAGCAGTTTAAGCAAGGGGAGCTCCTACAATGAGCAGTTCTTC. It codes for CASSLSKGSSYNEQFF.

The CDR3 loop is CASSSAGHLYQFF. The CDR3 region has the DNA TGTGCCAGCAGCTCTGCCGGGCATCTCTATCAGTTCTTC. The chain recombines TRBV11-3 with TRBJ2-1; D gene unclear. CDR1 is SGHNT, CDR2 YENEEA, per germline. The CDR3 consists of 13 residues. V was pared by 4 bases and J by 13 bases, with 17 bases between. The variable domain in full, with the rest retrieved from reference TRBV11-3 and TRBJ2-1, is EAGVVQSPRYKIIEKKQPVAFWCNPISGHNTLYWYLQNLGQGPELLIRYENEEAVDDSQLPKDRFSAERLKGVDSTLKIQPAELGDSAVYLCASSSAGHLYQFFGPGTRLTVL.

The sample holds a few counts of this clone. DNA of the CDR3: TGTGCCAGCAGCCTAGGACAGGTCCCCAATCAGCCCCAGCATTTT. Protein: CASSLGQVPNQPQHF. The rearrangement links TRBV7-9 to TRBJ1-5; 7 nucleotides match TRBD1. Germline-derived CDR1 and CDR2 are SEHNR and FQNEAQ (reference sequence). This CDR3 has 15 amino acids. The trim removed 5 bases at V and 3 bases at J, leaving 7 bases unmatched.

This clone was detected only a few times. CDR3: CASSLEKGPLGETQYF. The CDR3 DNA sequence: TGTGCCAGCAGCTTAGAGAAGGGACCACTTGGGGAGACCCAGTACTTC. The chain is built from TRBV7-4 and TRBJ2-5; D may be TRBD1 or TRBD2 (5 bases each). CDR3 size: 16 residues. V lost 1 base, J lost 5 bases, and 17 bases lay in between. The germline V gene encodes CDR1 SGHVT and CDR2 SQSDAQ. The full variable domain, with the rest looked up from reference TRBV7-4 and TRBJ2-5, is GAGVSQSPRYKVAKRGRDVALRCDSISGHVTLYWYRQTLGQGSEVLTYSQSDAQRDKSGRPSGRFSAERPERSVSTLKIQRTEQGDSAVYLCASSLEKGPLGETQYFGPGTRLLVL.

This rearrangement joins TRBV18 to TRBJ1-1; no clear D. The germline V gene has CDR1 KGHSH and CDR2 LQKENI. The CDR3 totals 14 residues. V lost 4 bases and J lost 0, with 9 bases in between. The CDR3 spells CASSLHTMNTEAFF. The DNA of the CDR3 is TGTGCCAGCTCACTGCATACAATGAACACTGAAGCTTTCTTT.

The chain joins TRBV7-3 to TRBJ2-6, with D perhaps matching TRBD1 or TRBD2 (5 bases each). The CDR3 has 21 amino acids. Germline V gene sequence: CDR1 SGHTA, CDR2 FQGTGA. The V end lost 6 bases, the J end lost 0 bases, and 27 bases lay between the germline ends. The CDR3 DNA sequence: TGTGCCAGCAGTGATGTGGGGACCCGGTTGGCAATTGGCTCTGGGGCCAACGTCCTGACTTTC. Translating gives CASSDVGTRLAIGSGANVLTF.

This clone was observed a few times. This chain connects TRBV6-1 to TRBJ1-5, with D uncertain. Trimming took 0 bases from V and 6 from J, leaving 9 bases between them. Germline V lookup: CDR1 MNHNS, CDR2 SASEGT. The CDR3 covers 14 residues. The CDR3 DNA reads as TGTGCCAGCAGTGAAGCCTCGGGGAGTCAGCCCCAGCATTTT. Amino acids: CASSEASGSQPQHF.

There are a few counts of this clone. The rearrangement joins TRBV29-1 to TRBJ1-2, with TRBD1 matching over 7 bases. This CDR3 is built from 16 residues. Germline V gene data show CDR1 as SQVTM and CDR2 as ANQGSEA. Trimming at V came to 0 bases and at J to 7 bases, leaving 14 bases not matched to a gene. This chain's CDR3 is CSVEDGLQGISFGYTF. The CDR3 nucleotides are TGCAGCGTTGAAGACGGGCTACAGGGGATTTCGTTTGGCTACACCTTC. The variable domain in full, with the rest retrieved from reference TRBV29-1 and TRBJ1-2, is SAVISQKPSRDICQRGTSLTIQCQVDSQVTMMFWYRQQPGQSLTLIATANQGSEATYESGFVIDKFPISRPNLTFSTLTVSNMSPEDSSIYLCSVEDGLQGISFGYTFGSGTRLTVV.

The chain joins TRBV4-1 to TRBJ2-2; no definite D call. Trimming left V 3 bases short and J 10 bases short, with 18 bases between. CDR1 and CDR2 (germline): MGHRA, YSYEKL. This CDR3 is 15 amino acids long. CDR3 nucleotides: TGCGCCAGCAGCCAGGTTATAATCGGGCACTCGGAGCTGTTTTTT. Protein product: CASSQVIIGHSELFF.

This clone was seen only a few times. This chain links TRBV19 with TRBJ2-2, with D possibly matching TRBD1 (6 bases). The CDR3 length is 15 residues. Germline V gene sequence: CDR1 LNHDA, CDR2 SQIVND (reference sequence). V shed 5 bases and J shed 1 base, with 11 bases lying between them. Written as DNA, the CDR3 is TGTGCCAGTAGTCTCTTGGACAGGAACACCGGGGAGCTGTTTTTT. Residues: CASSLLDRNTGELFF. Variable domain in full (rest from reference TRBV19 and TRBJ2-2): DGGITQSPKYLFRKEGQNVTLSCEQNLNHDAMYWYRQDPGQGLRLIYYSQIVNDFQKGDIAEGYSVSREKKESFPLTVTSAQKNPTAFYLCASSLLDRNTGELFFGEGSRLTVL.

There are a few counts of this clone. The J gene is TRBJ2-1, the V gene TRBV7-9; TRBD1 aligns across 7 bases. The CDR3 has 17 residues. CDR1 is SEHNR, CDR2 FQNEAQ, per germline (reference sequence). V dropped 2 bases and J dropped 8; count of bases not matched to a gene: 15. CDR3 residues: CASSLLGSDRVRDEQFF. CDR3 coding DNA: TGTGCCAGCAGCTTACTGGGCAGTGACAGGGTACGGGATGAGCAGTTCTTC.

This clone appeared a few times. The V call is TRBV6-1, the J call TRBJ2-1, with TRBD1 matching 7 bases. This CDR3 has 15 residues. Germline V gene lookup returns CDR1 MNHNS and CDR2 SASEGT. Unmatched junction bases numbered 5, after V lost 2 bases and J lost 4 bases. DNA of the CDR3: TGTGCCAGCAGTGAAAAGGACAGGACTTACAATGAGCAGTTCTTC. Its translation is CASSEKDRTYNEQFF.

This clone showed up just a few times. The gene calls are TRBV27 and TRBJ2-7, with D possibly called TRBD1 or TRBD2 (5 bases each). V lost 2 bases and J lost 5, with 22 bases in between. This CDR3 region has 17 residues. Per the germline V gene, CDR1 is MNHEY and CDR2 is SMNVEV (reference sequence). The CDR3 reads CASSLRAHGTFWNEQYF. CDR3 sequence (DNA): TGTGCCAGCAGTTTACGGGCGCACGGGACGTTTTGGAACGAGCAGTACTTC.

Only a few counts were recorded for this clone. The J gene is TRBJ2-1, the V gene TRBV7-2, with D possibly TRBD1 on 6 matching bases. Looked up from germline, CDR1 is SGHTA and CDR2 is FQGNSA. The length of the CDR3 is 13 residues. Deletions cut 4 bases from V and 9 bases from J, with 13 bases between. CDR3 DNA sequence: TGTGCCAGCAGCTCCCAACGGACAGTTGAGCAGTTCTTC. It yields the protein CASSSQRTVEQFF.

This chain connects TRBV2 to TRBJ1-2; D gene unclear. Germline assignment: CDR1 SNHLY and CDR2 FYNNEI. The CDR3 sequence is 12 residues long. The V gene lost 7 bases and the J gene lost 8 bases, with 14 bases spanning the gap. The CDR3 loop reads CASTVEVGGYTF. The CDR3 bases are TGTGCCAGCACCGTGGAGGTAGGGGGCTACACCTTC. Complete variable domain (other parts from reference TRBV2 and TRBJ1-2): EPEVTQTPSHQVTQMGQEVILRCVPISNHLYFYWYRQILGQKVEFLVSFYNNEISEKSEIFDDQFSVERPDGSNFTLKIRSTKLEDSAMYFCASTVEVGGYTFGSGTRLTVV.

This clone has a handful of counts. The chain links TRBV4-2 to TRBJ2-3; D may correspond to TRBD1 or TRBD2 (5 bases each). The CDR3 loop spans 14 amino acids. The V and J ends lost 4 bases and 0 bases respectively, with 8 bases between them. The germline gives CDR1 LGHNA, CDR2 YNFKEQ. The CDR3 coding sequence is TGTGCCAGCAGCCCCGGGGCAAGCACAGATACGCAGTATTTT. It yields the protein CASSPGASTDTQYF.

This clone was seen only a few times. The CDR3 reads CASIMDRGYTGELFF. CDR3 DNA: TGTGCCAGCATTATGGACAGAGGCTACACCGGGGAGCTGTTTTTT. J is TRBJ2-2 and V is TRBV2; perhaps TRBD1 as D (6 bases). Trimming stripped 7 bases from V and 3 bases from J, with 15 bases between. The CDR3 contains 15 residues. Looked up from germline, CDR1 is SNHLY and CDR2 is FYNNEI.